The next 14 T cell receptor beta chains were all read from a single sample in a study of OX40 agonist ivuxolimab in advanced cancers. The assay was immunoSEQ multiplex PCR, and TCRdb's table has in-frame clones only and misses some. The sample has more than 50,000 clones; about 94% are singletons. The material sequenced was CD4+ or CD8+ T cells sorted from blood, taken in a trial of the OX40 agonist ivuxolimab. The receptors derive from an adult with an advanced solid tumor such as melanoma, head and neck, liver or kidney cancer.

The chain carries TRBV13 and TRBJ1-6; 7 bases match TRBD1. Losses at the gene ends were 0 bases for V and 9 bases for J; bases not matched to a gene: 2. Germline lookup yields CDR1 PRHDT and CDR2 FYEKMQ (reference sequence). The CDR3 has 14 residues. CDR3 loop: CASSLGDRASPLHF. DNA for the CDR3: TGTGCCAGCAGCTTAGGTGACAGGGCTTCACCCCTCCACTTT.

The V gene is TRBV5-6, the J gene TRBJ2-6; possibly TRBD1 for D (5 bases). There are 16 residues in the CDR3. In germline, CDR1 is SGHDT, CDR2 YYEEEE. The germline V and J ends were trimmed by 6 bases and 7 bases, with 20 bases remaining between them. The CDR3 DNA follows: TGTGCCAGCACCCAAGACAGCTCTCTCGAAGCCAACGTCCTGACTTTC. This codes for CASTQDSSLEANVLTF.

The chain joins TRBV29-1 to TRBJ2-1; D is unclear. V gave up 3 bases and J gave up 6 bases, with 9 bases separating them. The CDR3 totals 12 residues. Germline V gene sequence: CDR1 SQVTM, CDR2 ANQGSEA. CDR3 sequence (DNA): TGCAGCGTTGATAAGGTGCTCAATGAGCAGTTCTTC. It yields the protein CSVDKVLNEQFF.

The J gene is TRBJ2-2, the V gene TRBV7-9; TRBD2 is a possible D gene (6 bases). V lost 0 bases and J 3 bases, leaving 14 bases between the germline ends. The CDR3 consists of 17 residues. Germline V gives CDR1 SEHNR, CDR2 FQNEAQ (reference sequence). The CDR3 reads CASSLAGLAAYTGELFF. The CDR3 DNA follows: TGTGCCAGCAGCTTAGCGGGGTTAGCGGCGTACACCGGGGAGCTGTTTTTT.

V is TRBV11-3 and J is TRBJ2-3, with D tentatively TRBD2 (6 bases). Per the germline V gene, CDR1 is SGHNT and CDR2 is YENEEA. This CDR3 is 17 amino acids long. The V gene lost 1 base and the J gene lost 2 bases, with 16 bases spanning the gap. The DNA for the CDR3 is TGTGCCAGCAGCTTAGGGGACTCCCTGGGACTCACAGATACGCAGTATTTT. Translated: CASSLGDSLGLTDTQYF.

This chain connects TRBV6-4 to TRBJ2-2; D is ambiguous. The germline V gene encodes CDR1 MRHNA and CDR2 SNTAGT. CDR3 length: 14 residues. Between the trimmed V and J ends, which lost 3 bases and 6 bases, there was a span of 11 bases. CDR3 DNA sequence: TGTGCCAGCAGTGAAGGTGTGTTCGCCGGGGAGCTGTTTTTT. It yields the protein CASSEGVFAGELFF.

CDR3 nucleotides: TGTGCCAGCAGCGCTCACAGGGGAAGTAATGAAAAACTGTTTTTT. This codes for CASSAHRGSNEKLFF. This rearrangement joins TRBV11-2 to TRBJ1-4, with 7 bases aligning to TRBD1. The V gene's germline CDR1 is SGHAT and CDR2 FQNNGV. CDR3 size: 15 residues. V lost 5 bases, J lost 4 bases, and 7 bases stayed unmatched.

The chain's CDR3 is CASSEIRGLDYEQYF. The CDR3 DNA reads TGTGCCAGCAGTGAAATTAGGGGGCTGGACTACGAGCAGTACTTC. This rearrangement joins TRBV2 to TRBJ2-7; 7 positions agree with TRBD1. The germline CDR1 and CDR2 sequences are SNHLY and FYNNEI. J lost 3 bases, V lost 2 bases, and 7 bases had no gene match. CDR3 length equals 15 residues.

Concerning this clone: Its ends do not fully match the called genes, so a read error is possible. The genes are TRBV6-5 and TRBJ2-7, with TRBD1 identical over 7 bases. Germline CDR1 is MNHEY and CDR2 is SVGAGI. The CDR3 covers 11 residues. CDR3: CASSELGTVAF. CDR3 nucleotides: TGTGCCAGCAGTGAATTGGGGACAGTCGCCTTC.

The rearrangement uses TRBV2 and TRBJ2-7, with 8 bases lining up with TRBD2. The CDR3 extends over 15 amino acids. Per germline, CDR1 SNHLY and CDR2 FYNNEI. Trimming took 4 bases from V and 5 from J; bases not matched to a gene: 10. This chain's CDR3 is CASSAPEAGGHEQYF. The CDR3 coding sequence is TGTGCCAGCAGTGCTCCCGAGGCGGGGGGACACGAGCAGTACTTC.

Here the CDR3 DNA reads TGTGCCAGCAGTTACCTTCCCGGGGACCATAACTATGGCTACACCTTC. Amino acid sequence: CASSYLPGDHNYGYTF. This sequence joins TRBV6-6 and TRBJ1-2, with D perhaps TRBD1 (5 bases). Trimming left V 2 bases short and J 1 base short, with 14 bases between. Germline V gene sequence: CDR1 MNHNY, CDR2 SVGAGI (reference sequence). The CDR3 has 16 residues.

This chain joins TRBV12-5 and TRBJ2-1, with a weak D call TRBD1 (6 bases). The germline CDR1 and CDR2 sequences are LGHNT and FRNRAP. This CDR3 region has 16 residues. Trimming took 3 bases from V and 0 from J, leaving 12 bases between them. CDR3 loop: CASGFGGFDSYNEQFF. CDR3 nucleotide sequence: TGTGCTAGTGGTTTTGGGGGCTTCGACTCCTACAATGAGCAGTTCTTC. Supplemented by reference TRBV12-5 and TRBJ2-1, the full variable domain reads DARVTQTPRHKVTEMGQEVTMRCQPILGHNTVFWYRQTMMQGLELLAYFRNRAPLDDSGMPKDRFSAEMPDATLATLKIQPSEPRDSAVYFCASGFGGFDSYNEQFFGPGTRLTVL.

The chain is built from TRBV7-2 and TRBJ2-2, with D uncertain. Germline CDR1 and CDR2: SGHTA and FQGNSA. Deletions cut 5 bases from V and 4 bases from J, with 8 bases between. The CDR3 contains 13 residues. The CDR3 DNA follows: TGTGCCAGCAGCCCCCGCATCACCGGGGAGCTGTTTTTT. This translates into CASSPRITGELFF.

The V and J genes are TRBV4-3 and TRBJ1-1, with unresolved D. The CDR3 has 15 residues. Germline CDR1 LGHNA, CDR2 YSLEER. With 4 bases removed from V and 6 bases from J, the gap between germline ends came to 18 bases. CDR3 region: CASSLSLRPAAEAFF. The CDR3 nucleotides read TGCGCCAGCAGCCTCAGTCTGCGTCCGGCGGCTGAAGCTTTCTTT.